This is a list of T cell receptor beta chains from one sample in a study of T cell responses to AZD1222 COVID-19 vaccine. Profiled with immunoSEQ multiplex PCR; TCRdb holds only in-frame clones, not every one. The sample shows over 50,000 clones, approximately 88% of them seen only once. Specimen: peripheral blood, collected 28 days after the second AZD1222 dose. The receptors were gathered from an adult who received the AZD1222 COVID-19 vaccine. The CDR3 runs from the conserved cysteine through the conserved F or W. D genes are given only for firm matches. Some rows have no size entry. The others give once, few or many, or a class for an expanded clone.

clone size,J gene,V gene,D gene,CDR3 protein,CDR3 DNA
once,TRBJ1-1,TRBV7-9,-,CASSSLGSAVNTEAFF,TGTGCCAGCAGCTCACTGGGAAGCGCCGTGAACACTGAAGCTTTCTTT
-,TRBJ2-2,TRBV5-1,-,CASSPIGTTTGELFF,TGCGCCAGCAGCCCCATTGGGACAACCACCGGGGAGCTGTTTTTT
-,TRBJ1-1,TRBV15,-,CATSRGQEGRGTEAFF,TGTGCCACCAGCAGAGGGCAGGAGGGCCGCGGCACTGAAGCTTTCTTT
-,TRBJ2-3,TRBV10-2,-,CASSEPPGADTQYF,TGCGCCAGCAGTGAGCCACCGGGAGCAGATACGCAGTATTTT
once,TRBJ2-1,TRBV9,-,CASSRGPHPPENEQFF,TGTGCCAGCAGCAGAGGCCCTCACCCACCAGAAAATGAGCAGTTCTTC
-,TRBJ1-4,TRBV27,-,CASSPDAGGVLELFF,TGTGCCAGCAGTCCGGACGCGGGCGGGGTGCTCGAACTGTTTTTT
-,TRBJ2-5,TRBV6-2/TRBV6-3,TRBD2,CASSPGLAGTETQYF,TGTGCCAGCAGTCCAGGACTAGCGGGAACTGAGACCCAGTACTTC
few,TRBJ1-1,TRBV19,-,CASSIPGTNTEAFF,TGTGCCAGTAGTATCCCTGGTACCAACACTGAAGCTTTCTTT
-,TRBJ2-5,TRBV24-1,TRBD1,CATRQGETQYF,TGTGCCACCCGACAGGGGGAGACCCAGTACTTC
-,TRBJ1-1,TRBV14,TRBD1,CASSLNPPRDREAFF,TGTGCCAGCAGCCTAAACCCGCCCCGGGACAGAGAAGCTTTCTTT
-,TRBJ2-3,TRBV12-2,-,CASRCNRGRVTDTQYF,TGTGCAAGTCGCTGTAACAGGGGGCGAGTCACAGATACGCAGTATTTT
-,TRBJ1-2,TRBV19,-,CASSPLQTSDYGYTF,TGTGCCAGTAGTCCGTTACAGACGAGCGACTATGGCTACACCTTC
-,TRBJ2-7,TRBV10-3,-,CAISELEPPHEQYF,TGTGCCATCAGTGAATTGGAGCCCCCCCACGAGCAGTACTTC
-,TRBJ2-5,TRBV7-2,-,CASSLMNGGRETQYF,TGTGCCAGCAGCTTAATGAACGGGGGGCGCGAGACCCAGTACTTC
-,TRBJ2-3,TRBV29-1,-,CSVAGTDTQYF,TGCAGCGTTGCAGGGACGGATACGCAGTATTTT
once,TRBJ2-7,TRBV5-3,TRBD2,CARSPWREWAYYEQYF,TGTGCCAGAAGCCCCTGGCGGGAGTGGGCCTACTACGAGCAGTACTTC
few,TRBJ2-1,TRBV7-2,TRBD2,CASSYSGTSGRFNEQFF,TGTGCCAGCAGCTACTCCGGGACTAGCGGGAGATTTAATGAGCAGTTCTTC
-,TRBJ2-1,TRBV25-1,-,CASSEPGGVVNNEQFF,TGTGCCAGCAGTGAGCCCGGAGGAGTTGTAAACAATGAGCAGTTCTTC
-,TRBJ1-4,TRBV3-1/TRBV3-2,-,CASSLTGTSDEKLFF,TGTGCCAGCAGCCTGACCGGGACGAGTGATGAAAAACTGTTTTTT
-,TRBJ1-5,TRBV2,TRBD1,CASRETGVNQPQHF,TGTGCCAGCAGGGAGACAGGGGTCAATCAGCCCCAGCATTTT
-,TRBJ2-5,TRBV30,TRBD2,CAWSTGGGETQYF,TGTGCCTGGAGTACGGGAGGGGGAGAGACCCAGTACTTC
-,TRBJ1-1,TRBV7-9,-,CASSRVVSTEAFF,TGTGCCAGCAGTCGTGTGGTAAGCACTGAAGCTTTCTTT
-,TRBJ2-6,TRBV5-1,-,CASKGAEANVLTF,TGCGCCAGCAAAGGGGCCGAGGCCAACGTCCTGACTTTC
-,TRBJ1-2,TRBV12-3/TRBV12-4,TRBD1,CASSHRGGYTF,TGTGCCAGCAGTCACAGGGGCGGCTACACCTTC
-,TRBJ2-2,TRBV5-6,TRBD1,CASSLRQGDIGELFF,TGTGCCAGCAGCTTGAGACAGGGGGACATCGGGGAGCTGTTTTTT
-,TRBJ2-7,TRBV5-1,TRBD1,CASSSTGQGYEQYF,TGCGCCAGCAGCTCAACCGGACAGGGCTACGAGCAGTACTTC
-,TRBJ1-5,TRBV2,-,CASSDLLGSNQPQHF,TGTGCCAGCAGTGATCTTTTGGGCAGTAATCAGCCCCAGCATTTT
few,TRBJ1-1,TRBV7-2,-,CASSLDSLRHTEAFF,TGTGCCAGCAGCTTAGACAGCCTCAGGCACACTGAAGCTTTCTTT
once,TRBJ1-1,TRBV10-2,-,CASSESEGRTEAFF,TGCGCCAGCAGTGAGTCGGAGGGGCGAACTGAAGCTTTCTTT
-,TRBJ1-5,TRBV5-5,TRBD1,CASSFGTGYNQPQHF,TGTGCCAGCAGCTTCGGGACAGGGTACAATCAGCCCCAGCATTTT
once,TRBJ1-2,TRBV3-1/TRBV3-2,-,CASSQDEEGYYGYTF,TGTGCCAGCAGCCAAGACGAGGAGGGGTACTATGGCTACACCTTC
once,TRBJ1-2,TRBV24-1,-,CATRDGRGYGYTF,TGTGCCACCAGAGACGGACGTGGGTATGGCTACACCTTC
-,TRBJ2-1,TRBV5-3,TRBD2,CARSAGLAGDDSYNEQFF,TGTGCCAGAAGCGCGGGACTAGCGGGAGACGACTCCTACAATGAGCAGTTCTTC
-,TRBJ2-1,TRBV2,TRBD2,CASRVAGTSYYNEQFF,TGTGCCAGCAGAGTCGCCGGGACTAGTTACTACAATGAGCAGTTCTTC
-,TRBJ2-2,TRBV30,-,CAWSYSGAGELFF,TGTGCCTGGAGTTACTCAGGGGCCGGGGAGCTGTTTTTT
-,TRBJ1-1,TRBV2,-,CASSELDTEAFF,TGTGCCAGCAGTGAATTGGACACTGAAGCTTTCTTT
-,TRBJ1-1,TRBV28,-,CASSLWATEAFF,TGTGCCAGCAGTTTATGGGCAACTGAAGCTTTCTTT
-,TRBJ1-2,TRBV29-1,-,CSVDSMSHYGYTF,TGCAGCGTTGATTCGATGAGTCACTATGGCTACACCTTC
-,TRBJ2-2,TRBV9,-,CASSSPSGELFF,TGTGCCAGCAGCTCCCCCAGTGGGGAGCTGTTTTTT
-,TRBJ2-7,TRBV4-3,-,CASSQEGGPYEQYF,TGCGCCAGCAGCCAAGAGGGGGGTCCCTACGAGCAGTACTTC
-,TRBJ1-2,TRBV4-2,-,CASSQDGNYGYTF,TGTGCCAGCAGCCAAGATGGCAACTATGGCTACACCTTC
-,TRBJ2-5,TRBV14,-,CASSQAGNQETQYF,TGTGCCAGCAGCCAAGCCGGGAATCAAGAGACCCAGTACTTC
-,TRBJ1-1,TRBV30,-,CAWSQGYTEAFF,TGTGCCTGGAGCCAAGGCTACACTGAAGCTTTCTTT
-,TRBJ2-7,TRBV9,TRBD2,CASSAKLAMSSYEQYF,TGTGCCAGCAGCGCAAAACTAGCGATGAGCTCCTACGAGCAGTACTTC
-,TRBJ1-5,TRBV27,-,CATSGVGNQPQHF,TGTGCCACCTCTGGAGTTGGCAATCAGCCCCAGCATTTT